Reported below is one T cell receptor beta chain. Seattle-derived patients entered the study during active infection and were followed longitudinally. Here immunoSEQ multiplex PCR was the method, and the copy in TCRdb shows in-frame clones only, minus some. The sample yields some 56,000 clones, 82% seen once. The data stem from a study of blood T cell repertoires in COVID-19. The V gene's germline CDR1 is MDHEN and CDR2 SYDVKM. Trimming removed 3 bases from V and 8 bases from J, with 16 bases in between. This CDR3 comprises 15 residues. The specimen was peripheral blood. The sequence was obtained from an elderly man with COVID-19, enrolled during active disease. This rearrangement joins TRBV28 to TRBJ1-4, with a tentative D call TRBD1 (5 bases). DNA of the CDR3: TGTGCCAGCAGTTTCACCGGGACCGGGGGGGAAAAACTGTTTTTT. It codes for CASSFTGTGGEKLFF.